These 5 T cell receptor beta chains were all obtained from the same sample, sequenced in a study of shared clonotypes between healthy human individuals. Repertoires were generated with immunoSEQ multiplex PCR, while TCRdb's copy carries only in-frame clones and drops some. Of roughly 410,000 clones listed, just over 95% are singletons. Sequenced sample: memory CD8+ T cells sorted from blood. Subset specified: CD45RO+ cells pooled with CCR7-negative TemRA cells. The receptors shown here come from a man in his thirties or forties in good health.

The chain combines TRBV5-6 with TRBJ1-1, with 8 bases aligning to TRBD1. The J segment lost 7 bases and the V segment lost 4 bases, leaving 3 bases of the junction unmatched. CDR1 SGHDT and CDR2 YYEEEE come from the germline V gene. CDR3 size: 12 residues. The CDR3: CASSPGQGEAFF. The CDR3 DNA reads TGTGCCAGCAGCCCCGGACAGGGTGAAGCTTTCTTT.

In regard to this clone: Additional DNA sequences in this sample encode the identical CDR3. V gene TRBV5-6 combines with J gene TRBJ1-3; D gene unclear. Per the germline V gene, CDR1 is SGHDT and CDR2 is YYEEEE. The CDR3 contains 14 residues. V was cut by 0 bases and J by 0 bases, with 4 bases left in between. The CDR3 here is CASSLGHSGNTIYF. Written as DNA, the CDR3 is TGTGCCAGCAGCTTGGGTCACTCTGGAAACACCATATATTTT.

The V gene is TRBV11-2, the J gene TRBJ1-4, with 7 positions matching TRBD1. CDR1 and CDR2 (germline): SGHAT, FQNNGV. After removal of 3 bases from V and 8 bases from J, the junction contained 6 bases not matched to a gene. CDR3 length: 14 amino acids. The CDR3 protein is CASSLTGIGEKLFF. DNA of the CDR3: TGTGCCAGCAGCTTGACAGGGATTGGAGAAAAACTGTTTTTT.

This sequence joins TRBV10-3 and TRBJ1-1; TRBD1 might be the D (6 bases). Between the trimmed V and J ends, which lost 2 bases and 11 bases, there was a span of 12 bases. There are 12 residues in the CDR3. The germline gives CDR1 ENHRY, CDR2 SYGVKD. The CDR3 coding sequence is TGTGCCATCAGTGAGAGCAGGGGAACGGCTTTCTTT. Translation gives CAISESRGTAFF.

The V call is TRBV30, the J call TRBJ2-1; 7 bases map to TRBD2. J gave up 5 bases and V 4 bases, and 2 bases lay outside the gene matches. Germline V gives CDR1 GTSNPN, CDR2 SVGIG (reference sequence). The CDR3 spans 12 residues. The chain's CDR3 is CAWTSGHNEQFF. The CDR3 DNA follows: TGTGCCTGGACTAGCGGCCACAATGAGCAGTTCTTC.